The 23 T cell receptor beta chains reported below all come from one sample, sequenced in a study of blood T cell repertoires in COVID-19. Using immunoSEQ multiplex PCR, the repertoire was profiled, and TCRdb retains in-frame clones only, with some absent. The top ten clones hold under 20% of a sample with roughly 150,000 clones, about 80% of them seen once. The sample consisted of PBMCs or T cells enriched from blood (not recorded which). Source of these receptors: a woman in her sixties or seventies in a cohort exposed to, infected with or recovered from COVID-19 (not recorded which).

The genes are TRBV5-5 and TRBJ1-5; D is uncertain. The CDR3 loop spans 17 amino acids. The ends were cut back, 6 bases at V and 0 bases at J, with 19 bases in the middle. CDR1 is SGHKS and CDR2 is YYEKEE in the germline V gene (reference sequence). The CDR3: CASNPPPDFNSNQPQHF. The DNA of the CDR3 is TGTGCCAGCAACCCCCCCCCGGACTTTAATAGCAATCAGCCCCAGCATTTT.

CDR3 loop: CASSSRAGNTEAFF. In DNA, the CDR3 is TGTGCCAGCAGCTCCAGGGCAGGGAACACTGAAGCTTTCTTT. The V call is TRBV7-9, the J call TRBJ1-1; tentative D call: TRBD1 (5 bases). Trimming stripped 4 bases from V and 1 base from J, with 10 bases between. The V gene's germline CDR1 is SEHNR and CDR2 FQNEAQ (reference sequence). The CDR3 length is 14 residues.

The rearrangement uses TRBV5-4 and TRBJ2-3; D might be TRBD2 (5 bases). The CDR3 covers 16 residues. Trimming stripped 3 bases from V and 6 bases from J, with 20 bases between. In germline, CDR1 is SGHNT, CDR2 YYREEE (reference sequence). CDR3 nucleotides: TGTGCCAGCAGCTCTGGTGGTCTGTCGGGGTCCGATACGCAGTATTTT. Translated: CASSSGGLSGSDTQYF.

The gene calls are TRBV19 and TRBJ1-1; D may be TRBD1 (5 bases). This CDR3 has 16 residues. Per germline, CDR1 LNHDA and CDR2 SQIVND (reference sequence). Between the trimmed V and J ends, which lost 4 bases and 7 bases, there was a span of 22 bases. The CDR3 DNA sequence: TGTGCCAGTAGTACAACCGGGGGACTGCAAGGTGGTGAAGCTTTCTTT. This encodes CASSTTGGLQGGEAFF.

The chain employs TRBV24-1 and TRBJ1-2; 9 bases map to TRBD1. CDR3 length equals 13 residues. V lost 7 bases and J lost 3; bases outside the gene matches: 2. Per the germline V gene, CDR1 is KGHDR and CDR2 is SFDVKD. The DNA for the CDR3 is TGTGCCACCAGAAGGACAGGGGACTATGGCTACACCTTC. This codes for CATRRTGDYGYTF.

The gene calls are TRBV4-1 and TRBJ2-3, with 15 bases that match TRBD2. There are 15 residues in the CDR3. Germline V gene sequence: CDR1 MGHRA, CDR2 YSYEKL. V lost 6 bases to trimming and J lost 5 bases; unmatched junction nucleotides: 3. CDR3 amino acids: CASRTGLAGGDTQYF. DNA of the CDR3: TGCGCCAGCAGGACGGGACTAGCGGGGGGAGATACGCAGTATTTT.

The chain uses TRBV27 and TRBJ2-1, with 12 bases fitting TRBD2. The V segment lost 6 bases and the J segment 7 bases; nucleotides outside the gene matches: 4. CDR3 length: 14 residues. Per the germline V gene, CDR1 is MNHEY and CDR2 is SMNVEV (reference sequence). As DNA, the CDR3 is TGTGCCAGCAGCGGACTAGCGGGATGGAATGAGCAGTTCTTC. Protein: CASSGLAGWNEQFF.

The chain recombines TRBV27 with TRBJ2-3; no firm D call. Trimming removed 7 bases from V and 5 bases from J, with 13 bases in between. Germline CDR1 is MNHEY and CDR2 is SMNVEV (reference sequence). This CDR3 has 13 residues. The CDR3 is CASNKIPGDTQYF. The CDR3 DNA sequence: TGTGCCAGCAATAAGATCCCAGGAGATACGCAGTATTTT.

The chain has TRBV18 and TRBJ1-1; D perhaps matches TRBD1 (6 bases). The V and J ends lost 3 bases and 6 bases respectively, with 8 bases between them. CDR3 length: 12 residues. The germline V gene has CDR1 KGHSH and CDR2 LQKENI. Here the CDR3 reads CASSPDSSEAFF. CDR3 in DNA: TGTGCCAGCTCACCGGACAGCTCTGAAGCTTTCTTT.

This clone has more than one count but fewer than ten. This sequence joins TRBV7-2 and TRBJ1-4; TRBD1 aligns across 7 bases. The germline V gene encodes CDR1 SGHTA and CDR2 FQGNSA. V trimming: 5 bases; J trimming: 3 bases; junction bases outside the gene matches: 6. The CDR3 covers 15 residues. CDR3: CASSPGGTANEKLFF. In nucleotides, the CDR3 is TGTGCCAGCAGCCCGGGGGGGACAGCTAATGAAAAACTGTTTTTT.

The V call is TRBV4-2, the J call TRBJ2-1; 9 bases match TRBD2. The germline V gene has CDR1 LGHNA and CDR2 YNFKEQ. V dropped 1 base and J dropped 1; count of bases not matched to a gene: 2. The CDR3 runs to 16 residues. CDR3 in amino acids: CASSQGLAGSYNEQFF. CDR3 coding DNA: TGTGCCAGCAGCCAAGGGCTAGCGGGATCCTACAATGAGCAGTTCTTC.

The V gene is TRBV28, the J gene TRBJ1-2, with 7 bases identical to TRBD1. Germline V gene lookup returns CDR1 MDHEN and CDR2 SYDVKM. Unmatched junction bases numbered 23, after V lost 4 bases and J lost 3 bases. The length of the CDR3 is 20 residues. CDR3 DNA: TGTGCCAGCAGTTCTCTGGTCGCTAGGGGGGCAGGGGGGTTCGACTATGGCTACACCTTC. Translating it yields CASSSLVARGAGGFDYGYTF.

This clone came up a few times. V gene TRBV6-5 combines with J gene TRBJ1-2; TRBD1 might be the D (6 bases). This CDR3 is 16 amino acids long. The V end lost 0 bases, the J end lost 3 bases, and 14 bases lay between the germline ends. Germline V gene data show CDR1 as MNHEY and CDR2 as SVGAGI. CDR3 in DNA: TGTGCCAGCAGTTACTCGAGCGGTACAGGGCACTATGGCTACACCTTC. It translates to CASSYSSGTGHYGYTF.

CDR3 in DNA: TGCGCCAGCAGCCAACCACAGGCTAGCGTCGGTACGCAGTATTTT. This codes for CASSQPQASVGTQYF. The chain joins TRBV4-1 to TRBJ2-3, with a tentative D call TRBD2 (6 bases). In germline, CDR1 is MGHRA, CDR2 YSYEKL. The length of the CDR3 is 15 residues. The V end lost 2 bases, the J end lost 8 bases, and 17 bases lay between the germline ends.

The chain is built from TRBV5-4 and TRBJ2-1, with 8 bases aligning to TRBD2. Germline V lookup: CDR1 SGHNT, CDR2 YYREEE (reference sequence). The CDR3 spans 16 residues. The V and J ends lost 4 bases and 7 bases, in that order; junction bases with no gene match: 13. In nucleotides, the CDR3 is TGTGCCAGCAGCCCCGCGGGGACTAGGGGGGGGAATGAGCAGTTCTTC. The encoded protein is CASSPAGTRGGNEQFF.

The chain links TRBV6-5 to TRBJ1-1; TRBD1 might be the D (6 bases). Germline V CDR1 and CDR2: MNHEY, SVGAGI. V lost 6 bases to trimming and J lost 6 bases, with 17 bases between them. The CDR3 runs to 14 residues. This CDR3 is CASRSTGLWAEAFF. In DNA form, the CDR3 reads TGTGCCAGCAGATCAACAGGGCTTTGGGCTGAAGCTTTCTTT.

CDR3 loop: CAWSTRTRGDLHF. CDR3 coding DNA: TGTGCCTGGAGTACTCGGACCCGGGGGGATCTCCACTTT. The chain couples TRBV30 to TRBJ1-6, with D perhaps TRBD1 (5 bases). The CDR3 consists of 13 residues. V was pared by 2 bases and J by 16 bases, with 18 bases between. The germline gives CDR1 GTSNPN, CDR2 SVGIG (reference sequence).

This chain joins TRBV28 and TRBJ1-6; possibly TRBD1 for D (6 bases). Germline V gene data show CDR1 as MDHEN and CDR2 as SYDVKM. The V end was cut by 6 bases, the J end by 7 bases, with 19 bases between. The CDR3 extends over 16 amino acids. This chain's CDR3 is CASRWGGGGPNSPLHF. The CDR3 DNA is TGTGCCAGCAGATGGGGTGGCGGGGGCCCAAATTCACCCCTCCACTTT. Supplemented by reference TRBV28 and TRBJ1-6, the full variable domain reads DVKVTQSSRYLVKRTGEKVFLECVQDMDHENMFWYRQDPGLGLRLIYFSYDVKMKEKGDIPEGYSVSREKKERFSLILESASTNQTSMYLCASRWGGGGPNSPLHFGNGTRLTVT.

The chain combines TRBV5-1 with TRBJ2-5, with D maybe TRBD2 (6 bases). The germline V gene encodes CDR1 SGHRS and CDR2 YFSETQ. Between the trimmed V and J ends, which lost 4 bases and 1 base, there was a span of 11 bases. The CDR3 is 14 residues long. The chain's CDR3 is CASSGGLGQETQYF. As DNA, the CDR3 is TGCGCCAGCAGCGGGGGGTTAGGCCAAGAGACCCAGTACTTC.

This chain connects TRBV5-1 to TRBJ1-5; TRBD1 is a possible D gene (6 bases). Germline V CDR1 and CDR2: SGHRS, YFSETQ. Trimming stripped 2 bases from V and 6 bases from J, with 9 bases between. CDR3 size: 13 residues. The CDR3: CASSLQGPQPQHF. The CDR3 DNA reads TGCGCCAGCAGCTTACAGGGTCCTCAGCCCCAGCATTTT.

This clone came up a few times. This chain links TRBV2 with TRBJ1-5; D is undetermined. The germline V gene has CDR1 SNHLY and CDR2 FYNNEI. Trimming left V 2 bases short and J 0 bases short, with 8 bases between. CDR3 length: 15 amino acids. The CDR3 bases are TGTGCCAGCAGTGAAAATGACTATAGCAATCAGCCCCAGCATTTT. Amino acids: CASSENDYSNQPQHF.

The chain joins TRBV7-2 to TRBJ2-3, with 14 nucleotides matching TRBD2. The CDR3 is 18 amino acids. Germline values: CDR1 SGHTA, CDR2 FQGNSA. The V segment lost 4 bases and the J segment 5 bases; nucleotides outside the gene matches: 11. CDR3 sequence (DNA): TGTGCCAGCAGCTCTTACCCGACTAGCGGGAGGGCGGGAGATACGCAGTATTTT. This sequence encodes CASSSYPTSGRAGDTQYF.

V and J are TRBV19 and TRBJ1-2; D possibly corresponds to TRBD1 (5 bases). Germline CDR1 and CDR2: LNHDA and SQIVND (reference sequence). This CDR3 is 14 amino acids long. V shed 10 bases and J shed 0 bases, with 15 bases lying between them. The CDR3 sequence is CATTRASTNYGYTF. The CDR3 bases are TGTGCCACCACCAGGGCCTCGACTAACTATGGCTACACCTTC.